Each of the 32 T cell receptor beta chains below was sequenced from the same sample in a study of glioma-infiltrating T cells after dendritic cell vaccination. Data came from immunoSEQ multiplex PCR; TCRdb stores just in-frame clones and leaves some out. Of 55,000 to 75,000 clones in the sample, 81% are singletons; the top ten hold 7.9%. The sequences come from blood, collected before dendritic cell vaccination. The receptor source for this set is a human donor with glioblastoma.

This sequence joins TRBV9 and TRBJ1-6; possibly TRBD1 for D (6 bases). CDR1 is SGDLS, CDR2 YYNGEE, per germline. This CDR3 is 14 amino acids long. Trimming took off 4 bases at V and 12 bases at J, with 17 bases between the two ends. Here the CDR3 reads CASSQTQGSGPLHF. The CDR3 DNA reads TGTGCCAGCAGCCAAACACAGGGTTCTGGACCCCTCCACTTT.

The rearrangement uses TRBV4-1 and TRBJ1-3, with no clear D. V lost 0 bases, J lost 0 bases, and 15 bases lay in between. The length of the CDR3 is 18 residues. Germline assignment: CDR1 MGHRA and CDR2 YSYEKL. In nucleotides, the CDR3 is TGCGCCAGCAGCCAAGATAATTTAAACAGCTACTCTGGAAACACCATATATTTT. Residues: CASSQDNLNSYSGNTIYF.

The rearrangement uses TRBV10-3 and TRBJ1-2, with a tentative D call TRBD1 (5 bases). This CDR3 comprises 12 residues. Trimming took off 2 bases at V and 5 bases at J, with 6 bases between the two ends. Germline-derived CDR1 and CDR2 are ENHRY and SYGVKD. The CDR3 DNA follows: TGTGCCATCAGTGAGGCAGGGTATGGCTACACCTTC. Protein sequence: CAISEAGYGYTF.

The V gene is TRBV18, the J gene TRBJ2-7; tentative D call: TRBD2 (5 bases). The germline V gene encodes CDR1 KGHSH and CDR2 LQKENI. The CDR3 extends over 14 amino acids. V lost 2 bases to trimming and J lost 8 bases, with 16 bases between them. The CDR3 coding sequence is TGTGCCAGCTCACCAACAGCGACGACTACGCAGCAGTACTTC. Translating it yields CASSPTATTTQQYF.

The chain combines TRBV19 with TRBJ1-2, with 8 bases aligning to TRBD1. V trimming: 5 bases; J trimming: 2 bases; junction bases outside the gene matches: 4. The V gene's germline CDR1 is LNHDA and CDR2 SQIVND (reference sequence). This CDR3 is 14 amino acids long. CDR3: CASSVRGQNYGYTF. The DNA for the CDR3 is TGTGCCAGTAGTGTCAGGGGGCAGAACTATGGCTACACCTTC. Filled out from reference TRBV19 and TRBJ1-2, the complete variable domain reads DGGITQSPKYLFRKEGQNVTLSCEQNLNHDAMYWYRQDPGQGLRLIYYSQIVNDFQKGDIAEGYSVSREKKESFPLTVTSAQKNPTAFYLCASSVRGQNYGYTFGSGTRLTVV.

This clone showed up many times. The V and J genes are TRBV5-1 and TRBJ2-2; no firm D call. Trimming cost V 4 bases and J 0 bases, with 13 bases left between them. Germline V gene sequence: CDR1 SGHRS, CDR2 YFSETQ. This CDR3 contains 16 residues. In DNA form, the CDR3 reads TGCGCCAGCAGCCCGCAATCCAGCGCGAACACCGGGGAGCTGTTTTTT. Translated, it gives CASSPQSSANTGELFF. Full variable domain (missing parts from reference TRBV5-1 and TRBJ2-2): KAGVTQTPRYLIKTRGQQVTLSCSPISGHRSVSWYQQTPGQGLQFLFEYFSETQRNKGNFPGRFSGRQFSNSRSEMNVSTLELGDSALYLCASSPQSSANTGELFFGEGSRLTVL.

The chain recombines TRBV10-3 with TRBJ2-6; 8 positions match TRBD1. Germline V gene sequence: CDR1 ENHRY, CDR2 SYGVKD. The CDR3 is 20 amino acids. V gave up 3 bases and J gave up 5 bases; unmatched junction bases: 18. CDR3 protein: CAISDPKPTGDFTRANVLTF. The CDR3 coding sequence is TGTGCCATCAGTGACCCCAAACCGACAGGGGACTTCACCCGGGCCAACGTCCTGACTTTC.

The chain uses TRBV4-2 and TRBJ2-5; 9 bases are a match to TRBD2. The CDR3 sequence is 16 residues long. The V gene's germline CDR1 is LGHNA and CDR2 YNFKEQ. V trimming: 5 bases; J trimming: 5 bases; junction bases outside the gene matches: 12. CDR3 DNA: TGTGCCAGCAGCTTGACACGGACTAGCGTGGGGGAGACCCAGTACTTC. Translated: CASSLTRTSVGETQYF.

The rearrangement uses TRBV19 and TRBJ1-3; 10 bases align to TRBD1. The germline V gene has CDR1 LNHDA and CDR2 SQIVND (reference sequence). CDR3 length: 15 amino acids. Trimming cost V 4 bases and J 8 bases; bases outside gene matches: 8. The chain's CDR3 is CASSTTGTGVDTIYF. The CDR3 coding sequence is TGTGCCAGTAGTACAACCGGGACAGGGGTGGACACCATATATTTT.

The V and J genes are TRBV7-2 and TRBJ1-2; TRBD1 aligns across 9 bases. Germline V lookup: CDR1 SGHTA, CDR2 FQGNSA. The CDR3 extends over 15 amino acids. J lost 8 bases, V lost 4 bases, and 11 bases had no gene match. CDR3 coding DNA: TGTGCCAGCAGCTCGCAACAGGGGGCGCGGGTCGGCTACACCTTC. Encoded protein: CASSSQQGARVGYTF.

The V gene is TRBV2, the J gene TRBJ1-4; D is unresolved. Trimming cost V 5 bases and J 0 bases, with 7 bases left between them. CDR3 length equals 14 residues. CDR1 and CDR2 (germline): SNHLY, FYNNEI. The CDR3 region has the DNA TGTGCCAGCAGTAAGGCGGCAACTAATGAAAAACTGTTTTTT. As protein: CASSKAATNEKLFF.

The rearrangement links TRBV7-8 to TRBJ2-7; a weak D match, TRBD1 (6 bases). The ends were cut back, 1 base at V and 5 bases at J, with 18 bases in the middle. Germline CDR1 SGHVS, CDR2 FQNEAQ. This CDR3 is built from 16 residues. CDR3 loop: CASSLEELGQSHEQYF. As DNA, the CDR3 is TGTGCCAGCAGCTTAGAAGAGCTCGGACAGTCCCACGAGCAGTACTTC.

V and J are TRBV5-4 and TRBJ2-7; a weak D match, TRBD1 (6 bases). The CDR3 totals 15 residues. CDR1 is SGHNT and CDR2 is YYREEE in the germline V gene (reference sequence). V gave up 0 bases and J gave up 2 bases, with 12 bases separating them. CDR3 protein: CASSLGETGAYEQYF. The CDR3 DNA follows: TGTGCCAGCAGCTTGGGGGAGACAGGCGCCTACGAGCAGTACTTC.

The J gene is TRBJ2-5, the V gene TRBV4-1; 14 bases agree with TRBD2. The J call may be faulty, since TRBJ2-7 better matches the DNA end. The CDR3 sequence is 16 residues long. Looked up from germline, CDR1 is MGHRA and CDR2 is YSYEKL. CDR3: CASSQRLAGGPDEQYF. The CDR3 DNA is TGCGCCAGCAGCCAGAGACTAGCGGGGGGGCCGGACGAGCAGTACTTC.

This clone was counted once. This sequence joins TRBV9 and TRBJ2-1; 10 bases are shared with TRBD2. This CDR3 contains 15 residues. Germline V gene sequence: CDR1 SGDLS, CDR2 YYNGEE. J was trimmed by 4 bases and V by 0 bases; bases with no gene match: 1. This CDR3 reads CASSVGTSGYNEQFF. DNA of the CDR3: TGTGCCAGCAGCGTAGGGACTAGCGGTTACAATGAGCAGTTCTTC.

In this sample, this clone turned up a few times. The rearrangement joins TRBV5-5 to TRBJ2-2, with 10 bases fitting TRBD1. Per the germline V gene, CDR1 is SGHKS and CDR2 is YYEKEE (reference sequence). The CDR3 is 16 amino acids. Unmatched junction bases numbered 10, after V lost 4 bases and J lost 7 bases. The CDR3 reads CASSDRDRGLSGELFF. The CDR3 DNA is TGTGCCAGCAGCGACCGGGACAGGGGACTTAGCGGGGAGCTGTTTTTT. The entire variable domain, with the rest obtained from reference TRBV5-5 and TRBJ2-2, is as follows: DAGVTQSPTHLIKTRGQQVTLRCSPISGHKSVSWYQQVLGQGPQFIFQYYEKEERGRGNFPDRFSARQFPNYSSELNVNALLLGDSALYLCASSDRDRGLSGELFFGEGSRLTVL.

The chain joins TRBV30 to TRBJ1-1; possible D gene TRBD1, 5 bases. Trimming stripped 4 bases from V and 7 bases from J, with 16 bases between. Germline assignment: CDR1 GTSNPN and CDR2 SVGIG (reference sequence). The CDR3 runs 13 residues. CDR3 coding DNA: TGTGCCTGGACATTCGGGGGGGAGGTTGAAGCTTTCTTT. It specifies CAWTFGGEVEAFF.

CDR3 residues: CSAMTGLNTEAFF. The CDR3 DNA reads as TGCAGCGCCATGACAGGGCTAAACACTGAAGCTTTCTTT. V usage is TRBV29-1 and J usage is TRBJ1-1, with 7 bases aligning to TRBD1. Germline V gene data show CDR1 as SQVTM and CDR2 as ANQGSEA. Losses at the gene ends were 7 bases for V and 2 bases for J; bases not matched to a gene: 7. The CDR3 totals 13 residues.

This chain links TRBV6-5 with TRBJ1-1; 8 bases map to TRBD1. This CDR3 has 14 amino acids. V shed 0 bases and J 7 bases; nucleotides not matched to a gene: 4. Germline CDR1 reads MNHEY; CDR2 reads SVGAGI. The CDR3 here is CASSYSGQGGEAFF. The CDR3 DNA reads TGTGCCAGCAGTTACTCAGGACAGGGAGGTGAAGCTTTCTTT.

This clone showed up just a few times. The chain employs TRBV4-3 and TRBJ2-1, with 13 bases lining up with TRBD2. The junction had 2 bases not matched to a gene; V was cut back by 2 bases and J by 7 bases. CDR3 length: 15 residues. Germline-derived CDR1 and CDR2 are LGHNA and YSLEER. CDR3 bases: TGCGCCAGCAGCCAACAACTAGCGGGGGGGAATGAGCAGTTCTTC. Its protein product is CASSQQLAGGNEQFF.

CDR3 DNA: TGTGCCAGCAGTAGGGGGCGATATAGCAATCAGCCCCAGCATTTT. This encodes CASSRGRYSNQPQHF. This chain uses TRBV6-6 with TRBJ1-5, with 7 bases identical to TRBD1. This CDR3 is built from 15 residues. CDR1 MNHNY and CDR2 SVGAGI come from the germline V gene (reference sequence). V lost 5 bases to trimming and J lost 0 bases; unmatched junction nucleotides: 4.

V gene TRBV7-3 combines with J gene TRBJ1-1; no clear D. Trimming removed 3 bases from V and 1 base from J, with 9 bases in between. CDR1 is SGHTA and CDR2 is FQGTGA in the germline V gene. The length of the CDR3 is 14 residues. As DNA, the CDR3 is TGTGCCAGCAGCTTTTCGCCTACGAACACTGAAGCTTTCTTT. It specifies CASSFSPTNTEAFF.

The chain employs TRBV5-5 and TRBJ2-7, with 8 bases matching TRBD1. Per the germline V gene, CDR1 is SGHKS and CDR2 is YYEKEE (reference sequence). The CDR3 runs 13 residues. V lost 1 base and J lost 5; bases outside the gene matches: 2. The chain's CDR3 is CASSLNRGDEQYF. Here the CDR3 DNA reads TGTGCCAGCAGCTTGAACAGGGGGGACGAGCAGTACTTC. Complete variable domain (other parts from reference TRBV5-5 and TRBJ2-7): DAGVTQSPTHLIKTRGQQVTLRCSPISGHKSVSWYQQVLGQGPQFIFQYYEKEERGRGNFPDRFSARQFPNYSSELNVNALLLGDSALYLCASSLNRGDEQYFGPGTRLTVT.

CDR3 amino acids: CASRSGGLSNQPQHF. CDR3 nucleotide sequence: TGTGCCAGTAGGTCTGGCGGGTTGAGCAATCAGCCCCAGCATTTT. The rearrangement uses TRBV19 and TRBJ1-5; no clear D. This CDR3 has 15 amino acids. From germline, CDR1 is LNHDA and CDR2 SQIVND (reference sequence). Deletions cut 6 bases from V and 1 base from J, with 13 bases between. Variable domain in full (rest from reference TRBV19 and TRBJ1-5): DGGITQSPKYLFRKEGQNVTLSCEQNLNHDAMYWYRQDPGQGLRLIYYSQIVNDFQKGDIAEGYSVSREKKESFPLTVTSAQKNPTAFYLCASRSGGLSNQPQHFGDGTRLSIL.

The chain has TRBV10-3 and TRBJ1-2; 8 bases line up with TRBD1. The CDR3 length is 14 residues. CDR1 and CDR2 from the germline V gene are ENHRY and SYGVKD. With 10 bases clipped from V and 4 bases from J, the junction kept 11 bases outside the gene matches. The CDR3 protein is CATLISGTGYGYTF. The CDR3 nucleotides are TGTGCCACCTTAATATCCGGGACAGGCTATGGCTACACCTTC.

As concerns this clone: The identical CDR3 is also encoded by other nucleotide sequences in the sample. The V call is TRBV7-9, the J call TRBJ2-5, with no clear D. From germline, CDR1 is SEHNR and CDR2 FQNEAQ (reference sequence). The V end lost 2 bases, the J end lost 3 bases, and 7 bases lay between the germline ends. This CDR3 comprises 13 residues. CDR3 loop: CASSLLAEETQYF. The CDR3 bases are TGTGCCAGCAGCTTATTGGCAGAAGAGACCCAGTACTTC.

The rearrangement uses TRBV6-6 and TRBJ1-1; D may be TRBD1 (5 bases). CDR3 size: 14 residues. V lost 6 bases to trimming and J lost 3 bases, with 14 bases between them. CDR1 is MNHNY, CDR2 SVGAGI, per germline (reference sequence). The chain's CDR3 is CASSPPGGDTEAFF. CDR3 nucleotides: TGTGCCAGCAGCCCCCCCGGGGGGGACACTGAAGCTTTCTTT.

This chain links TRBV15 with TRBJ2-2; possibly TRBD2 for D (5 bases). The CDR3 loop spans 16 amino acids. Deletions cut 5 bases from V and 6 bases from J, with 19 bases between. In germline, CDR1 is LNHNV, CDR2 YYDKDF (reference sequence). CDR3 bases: TGTGCCACCAGCGGATTCATGGACTCCAGCGCCGGGGAGCTGTTTTTT. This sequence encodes CATSGFMDSSAGELFF.

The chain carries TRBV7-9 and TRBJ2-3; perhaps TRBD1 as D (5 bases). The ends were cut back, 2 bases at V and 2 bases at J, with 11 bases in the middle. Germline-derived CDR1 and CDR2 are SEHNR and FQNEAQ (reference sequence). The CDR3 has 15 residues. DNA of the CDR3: TGTGCCAGCAGCTTATCCGCAGGGTTCACAGATACGCAGTATTTT. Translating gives CASSLSAGFTDTQYF.

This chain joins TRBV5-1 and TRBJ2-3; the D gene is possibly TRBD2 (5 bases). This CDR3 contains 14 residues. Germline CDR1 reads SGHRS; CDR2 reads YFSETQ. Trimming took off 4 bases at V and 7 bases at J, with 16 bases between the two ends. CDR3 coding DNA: TGCGCCAGCAGCCCGTCAACTAGTTCCTATACGCAGTATTTT. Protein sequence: CASSPSTSSYTQYF. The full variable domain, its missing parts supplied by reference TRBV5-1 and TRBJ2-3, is KAGVTQTPRYLIKTRGQQVTLSCSPISGHRSVSWYQQTPGQGLQFLFEYFSETQRNKGNFPGRFSGRQFSNSRSEMNVSTLELGDSALYLCASSPSTSSYTQYFGPGTRLTVL.

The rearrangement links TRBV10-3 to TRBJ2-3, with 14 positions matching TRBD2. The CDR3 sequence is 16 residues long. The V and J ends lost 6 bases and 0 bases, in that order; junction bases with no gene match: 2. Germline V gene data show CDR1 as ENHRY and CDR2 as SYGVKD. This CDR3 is CAISRTSGGSTDTQYF. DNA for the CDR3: TGTGCCATCAGCAGGACTAGCGGGGGGAGCACAGATACGCAGTATTTT.

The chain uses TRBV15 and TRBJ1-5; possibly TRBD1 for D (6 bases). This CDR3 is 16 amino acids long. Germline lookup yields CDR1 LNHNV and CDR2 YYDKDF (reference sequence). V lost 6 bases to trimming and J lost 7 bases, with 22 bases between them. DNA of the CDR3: TGTGCCACCAGTCTACCCCCGACAGGTCGTGGGCAGCCCCAGCATTTT. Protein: CATSLPPTGRGQPQHF.